This section outlines one T cell receptor beta chain sequence together with its context. This clone appeared a single time. This receptor's antigen is unknown. There are no base qualities to consult, and no much larger clone falls within one base. Trimming costs V 5 bases and J 5 bases, and their ends lie 10 bases apart. The CDR3 covers 12 residues, taking in both the cysteine and the phenylalanine. Of the read, only the CDR3 DNA is kept; its 36 bases are in frame from base 1. In total, roughly 710 healthy bone marrow donors made up the cohort. All cohort members were sampled while nominally healthy, although unrecorded immune exposures were likely present. The donor was CMV seropositive and belonged to the group of about 290 seropositive cohort members. A peripheral blood sample was provided by each donor, and peripheral blood mononuclear cells were used for TCR beta sequencing. The Qiagen DNeasy Blood Extraction Kit was used to extract genomic DNA from the blood cell samples.

This entry comes from a study of cytomegalovirus exposure and HLA in healthy donors (dated by TCRdb to 2016 to 2017). For context, the study as a whole: An earlier analysis of several hundred of the donors reported about 300 Gb of sequence data and around 120 million unique TCR beta sequences obtained from some 170 million T cells. An early release that covered some 640 HLA-typed donors contained 300 to 350 gigabases of sequencing data and 75 million to 100 million unique TCR sequences. The genetic ancestry cluster associated with self-reported Caucasian donors included about 84% of the roughly 390 genotyped donors. The study aimed to test whether cataloging public T cell receptors could reveal signatures of past pathogen exposure. The study profiled the T cell repertoires of about 720 subjects by immunosequencing and related them to cytomegalovirus serostatus. In addition to the first cohort of 666 subjects, a separate validation cohort of approximately 120 different subjects was used. To predict cytomegalovirus infection status, the study combined high-throughput TCR immunosequencing, statistical association of individual TCRs with disease status, and machine learning. A later analysis re-examined previously published TCR beta repertoires from roughly 650 donors and added high-resolution HLA genotyping to investigate patterns of TCR occurrence. In the later analysis, no new phenotypic data were used to find candidate immune exposures; instead, reliance was placed on TCR beta sequences and their occurrence across donors. To decide whether each TCR beta V gene segment behaved as functional or pseudogenic, an earlier analysis of 587 of the donors relied on high-throughput TCR beta sequencing. Donor age, sex, ethnicity and CMV serostatus were collected together with the repertoire data. Genome-wide SNP genotypes for about 65% of the roughly 670 donors were used in a later genetic analysis, which treated that subset as a discovery cohort. All discovery cohort repertoires had been generated using a single sequencing platform. Both class I and class II loci were covered by HLA typing, at four-digit resolution. Typing coverage varied by locus: roughly 629-640 donors for A, B, C, DRB1 and DQB1; under 550 for DQA1; about 570 for DPA1; approximately 450 for DPB1. Four or five DR-DQ haplotypes were handled as single units for association and clustering because linkage in the cohort was strong. On average, about 200,000 unique TCR beta nucleotide sequences were sequenced per donor among more than 350 genotyped donors of the cohort, with 15% to 20% of those sequences being non-productive. Study-wide conclusions, independent of this receptor: In a later analysis, HLA-associated TCR beta chains showed more clonal expansion and lower generation probabilities than non-associated chains that were equally common. In this cohort, only TCR beta chains were sequenced, and detectable features were limited by the absence of alpha or paired-chain data. In an earlier analysis of about 550 of the donors, most TCR beta V segments were observed in productive rearrangements about 87% or about 30% of the time, broadly matching IMGT annotations. A later analysis reported that several top co-occurrence clusters appeared linked to parvovirus B19, influenza, CMV and Epstein-Barr virus. In both the original and validation cohorts, the classifier was reported to diagnose cytomegalovirus status with high specificity and sensitivity. HLA typing was unavailable for some donors at each locus, so association tests used only the typed subset. In vitro tests confirmed that a few of the cytomegalovirus-associated TCR beta chains recognize cytomegalovirus antigens. In a later analysis, around 15,000 TCR beta sequences were associated with specific HLA alleles at a false discovery rate of 0.05. In a later analysis, TCR association rates were found to vary across HLA loci, with the most associated TCRs seen for DRB1 alleles and the fewest for HLA-C alleles. CMV serostatus was the only immune exposure information available for the cohort. The authors suggested that the approach could potentially be generalized to other disease states and immunological phenotypes. A cluster of highly shared sequence variants was judged likely to represent a technical artifact of the sequencing pipeline. The study listed around 160 TCR beta chains as associated with cytomegalovirus. In a later genetic analysis, a missense DCLRE1C variant was associated with V-gene and J-gene trimming of TCR beta chains, and the association was replicated in an independent cohort. The presence/absence analyses assumed that sequencing depth was roughly uniform across donors, and that assumption may not be true. Strong co-occurrence of HLA alleles, especially DR and DQ, made assigning TCR associations to individual alleles difficult. Correlated functional status among segregating V segments might be attributable to linkage disequilibrium, but an unknown experimental factor could not be ruled out. Most CMV-associated TCR beta chains appeared to be HLA-restricted in a later analysis, and the HLA associations seemed to be driven largely by CMV exposure. Most TCR sequences were observed very rarely across donors, whereas some public TCRs were present in many individuals. Because counts were too low, around 17 rarely observed V segments, including chromosome 9 orphons, were left out of the earlier analysis of about 500 of the donors. A further reported finding was that TCR beta sequences accurately predicted the HLA-A and HLA-B alleles for most subjects in the first cohort. Because the 87-base-pair reads could not distinguish some IMGT-functional V segments, including TRBV6-2 and TRBV6-3, those segments were excluded. Compared with the approximately 700-donor mean, donors in an Asian-associated ancestry cluster had fewer N-insertions in productive TCRs, according to a later genetic analysis.

Library prep was done by the immunoSEQ multiplex PCR assay. For the multiplex PCR, a mixture combining 60 forward primers for TCR Vbeta segments and 13 reverse primers for TCR Jbeta segments was used. The CDR3 region of rearranged TCR beta genes was amplified from genomic DNA with a multiplex PCR assay. The amplified TCR beta libraries were sequenced on the Illumina HiSeq System as 87-base-pair reads. The published analysis was carried out like this. In a later analysis, roughly 80 million unique TCR beta chains were counted across the approximately 670 repertoires, and roughly 11 million of these chains were shared by at least two donors. Raw reads were error-corrected and collapsed into unique sequences with a nearest-neighbor algorithm that merged closely related sequences to remove PCR and sequencing errors. To assign V, D and J gene segments, CDR3 sequences were aligned to IMGT reference sequences. For a sequence to be retained, a match of at least six nucleotides was required to both a V gene segment and a J gene segment. A rearrangement counted as productive if the CDR3 had no stop codons and remained in frame with V and J, and every other rearrangement counted as non-productive. Following IMGT convention, CDR3 was defined as the stretch from the second conserved V-encoded cysteine to the conserved J-encoded phenylalanine. In an earlier analysis of around 540 of the donors, sequences lacking an unambiguous match to a single V gene segment were excluded. In an earlier analysis of roughly 600 of the donors, a V segment was called functional when productive rearrangements were above 56.7%, and segregating when the standard deviation between donors exceeded 5%. A statistical classification framework was built for diagnosing cytomegalovirus status from the catalog of TCR beta chain sequences. A later analysis assigned V and J genes by comparing TCR nucleotide sequences with IMGT/GENE-DB human TR gene sequences. In a later analysis, CDR3 sequences and most-parsimonious VDJ recombination scenarios were assigned using the TCRdist pipeline. In a later analysis, every TCR beta chain was defined by the combination of its CDR3 amino acid sequence and its V-gene family, and reads without a unique V-gene family were dropped. A later analysis removed 592 highly shared, low-generation-probability nucleotide sequences to deal with suspected cross-contamination and a sequencing artifact. For each public chain, a later analysis derived a clonal expansion index from normalized ranks of inferred template counts within each repertoire. In a later analysis, generation probabilities were computed using a VDJ recombination model fitted to out-of-frame rearrangements, and the results were checked against IGoR. Hypergeometric tests were used in a later analysis to score TCR-TCR, TCR-HLA and TCR-CMV co-occurrence, with a repertoire-size bias correction applied to the TCR pairs. To estimate false discovery rates, a later analysis permuted the HLA or CMV assignments 20 times. In a later analysis, co-occurring TCRs were grouped using DBSCAN, with TCRdist sequence similarity added in when clustering inside HLA-allele-positive subsets. Co-occurrence clustering excluded repertoires with fewer than 30,000 or more than 120,000 public chains, plus five with anomalous nucleotide sharing. Not all clones reach the TCRdb copy of this immuneACCESS table, which keeps in-frame sequences only. Checked studies attribute under half of the gap to unresolved V genes and leave the rest unexplained. V and J calls and clone size are copied from that table; D and trimming were computed from the DNA. This sample comprises about 240,000 clones, roughly four fifths of them detected only once. Clones ranked in the top ten supply around 8.6% of the sample.

The sequence is built from TRBV5-3 and TRBJ1-2, with TRBD1 as a weak D call on 5 bases. TRBV5-3 is an ORF, and what it does is uncertain. Sample: PBMCs. The clonotype was recovered from a woman in her fifties or sixties in good health and CMV-seropositive. The nucleotide sequence reads TGTGCCAGAAGTTCCGGACATTATGGCTACACCTTC. It translates as CARSSGHYGYTF.